The T cell receptor beta chain under discussion was sequenced for a study of regulatory T cells in long-lasting Graves disease. At least ten counts were recorded for this clonotype. Time point in this sample: newly diagnosed GD, antithyroid drugs for less than 3 months. RNA extracted from PBMCs served as the sequencing template. Germline CDR1 SNHLY, CDR2 FYNNEI. Deletions cut 5 bases from V and 0 bases from J, with 9 bases between. The CDR3 contains 14 residues. The TCR beta library used iRepertoire HTBI primers with Arm-PCR amplification of CDR3. TCRdb independently ran MiXCR on the multiplex PCR reads; one entry per CDR3 protein. The sample shows some 560,000 distinct CDR3 sequences, around 15% of them seen only once. This same sample was also part of a study on T cells in Graves' hyperthyroidism and ophthalmopathy.

The source of this sequence is a woman aged 35-65 years with Graves disease. The chain combines TRBV2 with TRBJ2-3; TRBD2 might be the D (5 bases). Here the sequenced sample was peripheral blood mononuclear cells (PBMCs), taken at new diagnosis, from a patient treated with antithyroid drugs. CDR3 region: CASSPGISTDTQYF. As DNA, the CDR3 is TGTGCCAGCAGTCCCGGGATTAGCACAGATACGCAGTATTTT. The whole variable domain, remainder taken from reference TRBV2 and TRBJ2-3, is EPEVTQTPSHQVTQMGQEVILRCVPISNHLYFYWYRQILGQKVEFLVSFYNNEISEKSEIFDDQFSVERPDGSNFTLKIRSTKLEDSAMYFCASSPGISTDTQYFGPGTRLTVL.